The present T cell receptor (beta chain) was sequenced within a study of cytomegalovirus exposure and HLA in healthy donors. The length of the CDR3 is 14 residues. Germline assignment: CDR1 MNHEY and CDR2 SVGAGI. V lost 4 bases to trimming and J lost 0 bases, with 9 bases between them. Study-level results: About 87% or about 30% of the time was how often most TCR beta V segments were productive, according to an earlier analysis.

The PCR ran on 60 Vbeta and 13 Jbeta primers. Profiling relied on immunoSEQ multiplex PCR, and the TCRdb table lists in-frame clones only, not all of them. The sample has about 160,000 clones, around 76% seen once. In the case of this clone: Antigen: not known.

Sequencing input: PBMCs. The clonotype originates from a female donor in good health and CMV-seronegative. The chain carries TRBV6-5 and TRBJ1-1; perhaps TRBD1 as D (5 bases). The CDR3 sequence: CASSFGALNTEAFF. In DNA form, the CDR3 reads TGTGCCAGCAGTTTTGGGGCTTTGAACACTGAAGCTTTCTTT.